This T cell receptor beta chain was obtained from a study of T cell responses to AZD1222 COVID-19 vaccine. Some clones are missing from TCRdb's copy, which holds only in-frame ones; the method was immunoSEQ multiplex PCR. Of about 88,000 clones listed, around nine tenths are singletons. Study outcomes and limitations: Clonal diversity was possibly underestimated, and the donors were mostly white British, with more females. Nearly half of spike-specific TCRs reportedly target variant regions that are unmutated in the B.1.351 and B.1.1.7 variants. The study sampled repertoires only after the peak T cell response. Two AZD1222 administrations were followed by greater Spike-specific TCR breadth and depth.

Worth noting for this clone: The antigen is not known.

The CDR3 has 13 residues. Germline V gives CDR1 MNHNS, CDR2 SASEGT. Trimming cost V 2 bases and J 4 bases, with 6 bases left between them. The chain joins TRBV6-1 to TRBJ1-3; no definite D call. The sample was peripheral blood, taken 28 days after the second AZD1222 dose. The TCR was taken from an adult who received the AZD1222 COVID-19 vaccine. CDR3 DNA: TGTGCCAGCAGTGAATGGCCCGGAAACACCATATATTTT. It translates to CASSEWPGNTIYF.